The 21 T cell receptor beta chains listed next were all sequenced from one sample in a study of blood T cell repertoires in COVID-19. Data came from immunoSEQ multiplex PCR; TCRdb stores just in-frame clones and leaves some out. The sample consists of roughly 280,000 clones, less than 90% of them appearing once. Sequencing was performed on peripheral blood. The receptors shown here come from a man between 60 and 75 years old with acute or convalescent COVID-19.

This rearrangement joins TRBV14 to TRBJ1-6; no clear D gene. V shed 2 bases and J shed 7 bases, with 6 bases lying between them. CDR1 and CDR2 (germline): SGHDN, FVKESK. CDR3 length: 13 amino acids. CDR3 DNA: TGTGCCAGCAGCCAATCAGTAAATTCACCCCTCCACTTT. Translating gives CASSQSVNSPLHF.

The count of this clone is one. This chain's CDR3 is CASSADNEQFF. The CDR3 DNA reads as TGTGCCAGCAGTGCGGACAATGAGCAGTTCTTC. The chain links TRBV6-6 to TRBJ2-1, with D uncertain. The V gene's germline CDR1 is MNHNY and CDR2 SVGAGI (reference sequence). Trimming took 5 bases from V and 5 from J, leaving 4 bases between them. CDR3 length: 11 residues.

V is TRBV7-9 and J is TRBJ2-5; 8 bases match TRBD1. The CDR3 length is 17 residues. J lost 7 bases, V lost 5 bases, and 18 bases had no gene match. Looked up from germline, CDR1 is SEHNR and CDR2 is FQNEAQ (reference sequence). CDR3 sequence (DNA): TGTGCCAGCAGCGCCCGAGACAGGGGACCCATCGGGGCGACCCAGTACTTC. It codes for CASSARDRGPIGATQYF.

A note on this clone: Different DNA sequences within this sample yield the same CDR3. The chain is built from TRBV9 and TRBJ2-7, with 10 bases identical to TRBD2. CDR1 and CDR2 from the germline V gene are SGDLS and YYNGEE. The CDR3 totals 15 residues. The trim removed 0 bases at V and 3 bases at J, leaving 3 bases unmatched. CDR3 nucleotides: TGTGCCAGCAGCGTAGGACTAGCGGGCAACTACGAGCAGTACTTC. Its translation: CASSVGLAGNYEQYF.

The J gene is TRBJ1-2, the V gene TRBV2; 11 bases map to TRBD1. This CDR3 is 15 amino acids long. Germline-derived CDR1 and CDR2 are SNHLY and FYNNEI. The V and J ends lost 6 bases and 4 bases, in that order; junction bases with no gene match: 7. CDR3 in amino acids: CASRRGQGVLYGYTF. In nucleotides, the CDR3 is TGTGCCAGCAGGAGGGGACAGGGGGTTCTCTATGGCTACACCTTC.

The V gene is TRBV5-6, the J gene TRBJ1-4, with TRBD1 as a possible D gene (6 bases). The CDR3 loop spans 15 amino acids. Deletions cut 4 bases from V and 4 bases from J, with 14 bases between. Germline V CDR1 and CDR2: SGHDT, YYEEEE. The CDR3 DNA sequence: TGTGCCAGCAGCCCGACAGGACGGGGTAATGAAAAACTGTTTTTT. As protein: CASSPTGRGNEKLFF.

V is TRBV18 and J is TRBJ1-1, with D perhaps matching TRBD1 (5 bases). Germline assignment: CDR1 KGHSH and CDR2 LQKENI. The V end was cut by 4 bases, the J end by 2 bases, with 14 bases between. This CDR3 spans 15 amino acids. The CDR3: CASSRAWGLNTEAFF. The DNA of the CDR3 is TGTGCCAGCTCACGCGCGTGGGGCCTTAACACTGAAGCTTTCTTT.

This clone was detected once. The rearrangement joins TRBV27 to TRBJ2-3; 9 bases line up with TRBD2. CDR3 length: 17 amino acids. Germline loops: CDR1 MNHEY, CDR2 SMNVEV (reference sequence). V shed 1 base and J 5 bases; nucleotides not matched to a gene: 10. The chain's CDR3 is CASSLWGAGGPGDTQYF. CDR3 nucleotides: TGTGCCAGCAGTTTATGGGGTGCGGGAGGGCCGGGAGATACGCAGTATTTT.

V usage is TRBV9 and J usage is TRBJ2-3, with 9 bases that match TRBD2. The CDR3 is 17 residues long. V shed 4 bases, J shed 1 base, and the junction held 10 bases outside the gene matches. CDR1 is SGDLS, CDR2 YYNGEE, per germline. CDR3 region: CASSPMSGGLGTDTQYF. The CDR3 bases are TGTGCCAGCAGCCCGATGAGCGGGGGGCTGGGCACAGATACGCAGTATTTT.

The V and J genes are TRBV29-1 and TRBJ1-5; 9 bases agree with TRBD1. The junction had 6 bases not matched to a gene; V was cut back by 6 bases and J by 6 bases. Germline V gene sequence: CDR1 SQVTM, CDR2 ANQGSEA. The CDR3 sequence is 13 residues long. The chain's CDR3 is CSVTGGLGQPQHF. The CDR3 DNA follows: TGCAGCGTAACAGGGGGCTTAGGTCAGCCCCAGCATTTT.

V is TRBV10-3 and J is TRBJ2-1; TRBD1 matches 11 bases. V lost 5 bases to trimming and J lost 8 bases; unmatched junction nucleotides: 5. CDR1 is ENHRY, CDR2 SYGVKD, per germline. CDR3 length: 14 residues. The CDR3, as DNA: TGTGCCATCAGTTTGGACAGGGGGCGAGATGAGCAGTTCTTC. This translates into CAISLDRGRDEQFF.

This sequence joins TRBV5-1 and TRBJ2-5; D perhaps matches TRBD2 (6 bases). Germline assignment: CDR1 SGHRS and CDR2 YFSETQ. The V gene lost 0 bases and the J gene lost 1 base, with 13 bases spanning the gap. The CDR3 totals 16 residues. CDR3: CASSLGDFGSQETQYF. The DNA for the CDR3 is TGCGCCAGCAGCTTGGGGGACTTTGGATCCCAAGAGACCCAGTACTTC.

The CDR3: CASSQEMVGAIYF. The CDR3 nucleotides read TGTGCCAGCAGCCAAGAGATGGTGGGAGCCATATATTTT. The gene calls are TRBV3-1 (or the pseudogene TRBV3-2) and TRBJ1-3; D not resolved. The CDR3 consists of 13 residues. Germline V gene sequence: CDR1 LGHDT, CDR2 YNNKEL (reference sequence). V was clipped by 0 bases and J by 11 bases, with 11 bases between them.

J is TRBJ1-1 and V is TRBV6-5; maybe TRBD1 (5 bases). V lost 0 bases to trimming and J lost 0 bases, with 8 bases between them. Germline values: CDR1 MNHEY, CDR2 SVGAGI. The CDR3 runs 15 residues. CDR3 sequence reads: CASSYSTAMNTEAFF. CDR3 DNA: TGTGCCAGCAGTTACTCGACAGCCATGAACACTGAAGCTTTCTTT.

This clone has more than one count but fewer than ten. One junction end does not reproduce the germline sequence, and a read error may be involved. The chain joins TRBV6-5 to TRBJ1-5; D gene uncertain. Germline assignment: CDR1 MNHEY and CDR2 SVGAGI. This CDR3 is 15 amino acids long. The CDR3 sequence is CASSLDGRSYQPQHF. The CDR3 region has the DNA TGTGCCAGTAGTTTAGACGGCAGGTCGTATCAGCCCCAGCATTTT.

This sequence joins TRBV29-1 and TRBJ1-2; 8 bases line up with TRBD1. V gave up 6 bases and J gave up 0 bases; unmatched junction bases: 24. CDR3 length: 20 amino acids. CDR1 is SQVTM, CDR2 ANQGSEA, per germline. The CDR3 reads CSVPPGQAGLRRAPNYGYTF. DNA for the CDR3: TGCAGCGTCCCCCCGGGACAGGCCGGTCTACGGAGGGCTCCTAACTATGGCTACACCTTC.

The chain has TRBV7-9 and TRBJ2-7, with D unclear. Deletions cut 5 bases from V and 1 base from J, with 9 bases between. CDR3 length: 13 amino acids. Per germline, CDR1 SEHNR and CDR2 FQNEAQ (reference sequence). The CDR3: CASSPPESYEQYF. The CDR3, as DNA: TGTGCCAGCAGCCCCCCAGAATCCTACGAGCAGTACTTC. Complete variable domain (other parts from reference TRBV7-9 and TRBJ2-7): DTGVSQNPRHKITKRGQNVTFRCDPISEHNRLYWYRQTLGQGPEFLTYFQNEAQLEKSRLLSDRFSAERPKGSFSTLEIQRTEQGDSAMYLCASSPPESYEQYFGPGTRLTVT.

V and J are TRBV9 and TRBJ2-1; TRBD2 matches 13 bases. V dropped 0 bases and J dropped 7; count of bases not matched to a gene: 7. The CDR3 is 17 amino acids. CDR1 is SGDLS, CDR2 YYNGEE, per germline. The CDR3: CASSVAPLAGGINEQFF. DNA for the CDR3: TGTGCCAGCAGCGTAGCTCCACTAGCGGGAGGGATAAATGAGCAGTTCTTC.

The chain combines TRBV7-9 with TRBJ2-7, with 7 bases fitting TRBD2. Germline V gene sequence: CDR1 SEHNR, CDR2 FQNEAQ (reference sequence). This CDR3 has 15 amino acids. The V and J ends lost 5 bases and 0 bases, in that order; junction bases with no gene match: 7. CDR3 DNA: TGTGCCAGCAGCCAATCGGGGGGATCCTCCTACGAGCAGTACTTC. Protein product: CASSQSGGSSYEQYF.

V and J are TRBV7-2 and TRBJ1-5, with 9 nucleotides matching TRBD1. This CDR3 comprises 15 residues. V dropped 5 bases and J dropped 9; count of bases not matched to a gene: 11. Germline CDR1 is SGHTA and CDR2 is FQGNSA. The CDR3 DNA follows: TGTGCCAGCAGCCCGGGGACAGGGAGCATGAGGCCCCAGCATTTT. Amino acid sequence: CASSPGTGSMRPQHF.

This clone occurred once. This chain uses TRBV6-2 or TRBV6-3 with TRBJ2-7, with 14 bases lining up with TRBD2. The germline gives CDR1 MNHEY, CDR2 SVGEGT. The V segment lost 2 bases and the J segment 6 bases; nucleotides outside the gene matches: 3. The CDR3 is 15 amino acids. CDR3 in DNA: TGTGCCAGCAGTTACGGCGGACTAGCGGGAGGCGAGCAGTACTTC. Residues: CASSYGGLAGGEQYF.